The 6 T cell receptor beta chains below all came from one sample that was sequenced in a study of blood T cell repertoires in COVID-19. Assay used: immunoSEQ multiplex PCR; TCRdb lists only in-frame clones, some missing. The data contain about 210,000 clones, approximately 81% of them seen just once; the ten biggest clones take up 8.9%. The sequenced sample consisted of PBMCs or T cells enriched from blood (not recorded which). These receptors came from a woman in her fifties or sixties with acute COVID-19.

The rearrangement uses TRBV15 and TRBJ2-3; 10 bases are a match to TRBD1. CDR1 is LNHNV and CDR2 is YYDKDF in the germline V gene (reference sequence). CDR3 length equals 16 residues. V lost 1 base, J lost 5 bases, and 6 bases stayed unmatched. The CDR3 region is CATSRARTGGVDTQYF. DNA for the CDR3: TGTGCCACCAGCAGAGCGAGGACAGGGGGAGTAGATACGCAGTATTTT.

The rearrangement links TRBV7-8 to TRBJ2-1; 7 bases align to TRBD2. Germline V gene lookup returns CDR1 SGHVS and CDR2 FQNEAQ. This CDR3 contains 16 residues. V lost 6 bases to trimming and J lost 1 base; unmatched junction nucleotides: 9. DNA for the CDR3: TGTGCCAGCAGTTATTACTCTAGCGGTTCCTACAATGAGCAGTTCTTC. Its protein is CASSYYSSGSYNEQFF.

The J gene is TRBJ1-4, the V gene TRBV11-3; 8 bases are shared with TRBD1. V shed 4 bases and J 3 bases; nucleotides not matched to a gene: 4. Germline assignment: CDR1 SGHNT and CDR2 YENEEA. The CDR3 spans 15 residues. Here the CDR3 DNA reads TGTGCCAGCAGCTACCAGGGGGCGTCTAATGAAAAACTGTTTTTT. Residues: CASSYQGASNEKLFF. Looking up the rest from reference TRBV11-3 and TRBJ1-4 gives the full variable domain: EAGVVQSPRYKIIEKKQPVAFWCNPISGHNTLYWYLQNLGQGPELLIRYENEEAVDDSQLPKDRFSAERLKGVDSTLKIQPAELGDSAVYLCASSYQGASNEKLFFGSGTQLSVL.

CDR3 in amino acids: CASSNPGTGDIVGMRYTF. In nucleotides, the CDR3 is TGTGCCAGCAGCAACCCCGGGACAGGGGACATAGTGGGTATGCGGTACACCTTC. The chain is built from TRBV5-6 and TRBJ1-2; 10 nucleotides match TRBD1. Germline V gene sequence: CDR1 SGHDT, CDR2 YYEEEE. The CDR3 totals 18 residues. V lost 4 bases, J lost 11 bases, and 23 bases stayed unmatched.

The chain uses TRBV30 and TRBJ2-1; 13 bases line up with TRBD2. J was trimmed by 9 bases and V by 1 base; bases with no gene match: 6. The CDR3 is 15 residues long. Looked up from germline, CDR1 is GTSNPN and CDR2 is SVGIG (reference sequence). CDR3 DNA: TGTGCCTGGAGTGGGACTAGCGGGGGTTACGTTGAGCAGTTCTTC. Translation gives CAWSGTSGGYVEQFF. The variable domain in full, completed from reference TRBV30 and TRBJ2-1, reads SQTIHQWPATLVQPVGSPLSLECTVEGTSNPNLYWYRQAAGRGLQLLFYSVGIGQISSEVPQNLSASRPQDRQFILSSKKLLLSDSGFYLCAWSGTSGGYVEQFFGPGTRLTVL.

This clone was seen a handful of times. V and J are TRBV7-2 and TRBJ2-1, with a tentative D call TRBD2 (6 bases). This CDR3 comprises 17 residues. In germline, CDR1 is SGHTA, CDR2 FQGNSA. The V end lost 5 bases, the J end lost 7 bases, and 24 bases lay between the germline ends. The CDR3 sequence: CASSRGGLEPRRNEQFF. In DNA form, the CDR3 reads TGTGCCAGCAGCCGGGGAGGTTTGGAGCCGCGGCGGAATGAGCAGTTCTTC.